This is a list of T cell receptor beta chains from one sample in a study of identical twins. TCRdb reanalysed the 5' RACE reads using MiXCR and keeps one entry per CDR3 protein. This table has about 250,000 distinct CDR3 sequences, about 8.5% appearing once. These sequences were also reported in another study, on yellow fever vaccine responses in identical twins.

The sample was CD8+ T cells sorted from blood. These receptors were taken from a woman younger than 35 in good health. The CDR3 runs from the conserved cysteine through the conserved F or W. D genes are given only for firm matches. Not every row has a clone size; where given, it reads once, few, many or a size class.

cdr3_aa: CATSREGGIQETQYF
cdr3_nt: TGTGCCACCAGCAGAGAAGGGGGTATACAAGAGACCCAGTACTTC
v_call: TRBV15
d_call: NA
j_call: TRBJ2-5
clone_size: few

cdr3_aa: CATMGASGEDTGELFF
cdr3_nt: TGTGCCACTATGGGGGCTAGCGGGGAGGACACCGGGGAGCTGTTTTTT
v_call: TRBV28
d_call: TRBD2
j_call: TRBJ2-2
clone_size: NA

cdr3_aa: CAISSRDYYEQYF
cdr3_nt: TGTGCCATCAGTTCCCGGGACTACTACGAGCAGTACTTC
v_call: TRBV10-3
d_call: TRBD2
j_call: TRBJ2-7
clone_size: NA

cdr3_aa: CASSDSFGYTF
cdr3_nt: TGCGCCAGCAGCGACTCCTTTGGCTACACCTTC
v_call: TRBV5-1
d_call: NA
j_call: TRBJ1-2
clone_size: NA

cdr3_aa: CASSHKGVAGESPYEQYF
cdr3_nt: TGCGCCAGCAGCCATAAGGGGGTAGCGGGAGAATCACCCTACGAGCAGTACTTC
v_call: TRBV4-1
d_call: TRBD2
j_call: TRBJ2-7
clone_size: NA

cdr3_aa: CASSATSGFTYEQYF
cdr3_nt: TGTGCCAGCAGCGCGACTAGCGGGTTTACCTACGAGCAGTACTTC
v_call: TRBV25-1
d_call: TRBD2
j_call: TRBJ2-7
clone_size: many

cdr3_aa: CSVDLPVEGYTF
cdr3_nt: TGCAGCGTTGACCTACCGGTCGAGGGCTACACCTTC
v_call: TRBV29-1
d_call: NA
j_call: TRBJ1-2
clone_size: NA

cdr3_aa: CSARDLLAGGPGDTQYF
cdr3_nt: TGCAGTGCTAGAGATCTTCTCGCGGGAGGGCCGGGGGATACGCAGTATTTT
v_call: TRBV20-1
d_call: TRBD2
j_call: TRBJ2-3
clone_size: NA

cdr3_aa: CASSLSIAYEQYF
cdr3_nt: TGTGCCAGCAGTTTATCGATAGCCTACGAGCAGTACTTC
v_call: TRBV27
d_call: NA
j_call: TRBJ2-7
clone_size: many

cdr3_aa: CSAREGSTYEQYF
cdr3_nt: TGCAGTGCTAGAGAGGGCAGCACCTACGAGCAGTACTTC
v_call: TRBV20-1
d_call: NA
j_call: TRBJ2-7
clone_size: few

cdr3_aa: CASSVPGTNEQFF
cdr3_nt: TGTGCCAGCAGCGTGCCGGGAACCAATGAGCAGTTCTTC
v_call: TRBV7-9
d_call: NA
j_call: TRBJ2-1
clone_size: few

cdr3_aa: CASSLGANSYEQYF
cdr3_nt: TGCGCCAGCAGCTTGGGAGCGAACTCCTACGAGCAGTACTTC
v_call: TRBV5-1
d_call: NA
j_call: TRBJ2-7
clone_size: many

cdr3_aa: CASSFRLRGQPQHF
cdr3_nt: TGTGCCAGCAGTTTTAGACTCAGGGGGCAGCCCCAGCATTTT
v_call: TRBV6-5
d_call: TRBD1
j_call: TRBJ1-5
clone_size: many

cdr3_aa: CATSILAGGTGELFF
cdr3_nt: TGTGCCACCAGCATTCTAGCGGGGGGCACCGGGGAGCTGTTTTTT
v_call: TRBV15
d_call: TRBD2
j_call: TRBJ2-2
clone_size: many

cdr3_aa: CSVGGRGRTDTQYF
cdr3_nt: TGCAGCGTTGGTGGCAGGGGGCGCACAGATACGCAGTATTTT
v_call: TRBV29-1
d_call: TRBD1
j_call: TRBJ2-3
clone_size: NA

cdr3_aa: CASSAFSTSGNEQFF
cdr3_nt: TGTGCCAGCAGCGCTTTCTCGACTAGCGGCAATGAGCAGTTCTTC
v_call: TRBV9
d_call: TRBD2
j_call: TRBJ2-1
clone_size: few

cdr3_aa: CASSLGVEQYF
cdr3_nt: TGTGCCAGCAGTTTAGGGGTCGAGCAGTACTTC
v_call: TRBV7-9
d_call: NA
j_call: TRBJ2-7
clone_size: many

cdr3_aa: CATRSADTQYF
cdr3_nt: TGTGCCACGAGGAGCGCAGATACGCAGTATTTT
v_call: TRBV25-1
d_call: NA
j_call: TRBJ2-3
clone_size: many

cdr3_aa: CSVTAGGNNEQFF
cdr3_nt: TGCAGTGTCACCGCGGGAGGAAACAATGAGCAGTTCTTC
v_call: TRBV20-1
d_call: TRBD2
j_call: TRBJ2-1
clone_size: NA

cdr3_aa: CASRVRGPKETQYF
cdr3_nt: TGTGCCAGCAGAGTCAGGGGGCCCAAAGAGACCCAGTACTTC
v_call: TRBV2
d_call: TRBD1
j_call: TRBJ2-5
clone_size: many

cdr3_aa: CASSQESGWTEGEQFF
cdr3_nt: TGTGCCAGCAGCCAAGAATCCGGTTGGACAGAAGGTGAGCAGTTCTTC
v_call: TRBV4-2
d_call: NA
j_call: TRBJ2-1
clone_size: many

cdr3_aa: CSARDLSGSSYEQYF
cdr3_nt: TGCAGTGCTAGAGATCTCAGCGGGAGCTCCTACGAGCAGTACTTC
v_call: TRBV20-1
d_call: TRBD2
j_call: TRBJ2-7
clone_size: many

cdr3_aa: CASSLADRLAGGPGTGELFF
cdr3_nt: TGCGCCAGCAGCCTAGCGGATAGACTAGCGGGAGGGCCGGGGACCGGGGAGCTGTTTTTT
v_call: TRBV4-3
d_call: TRBD2
j_call: TRBJ2-2
clone_size: many

cdr3_aa: CASSQEGTSGYNEQFF
cdr3_nt: TGTGCCAGCAGCCAGGAGGGGACTAGCGGATACAATGAGCAGTTCTTC
v_call: TRBV4-2
d_call: TRBD2
j_call: TRBJ2-1
clone_size: many

cdr3_aa: CSARGTASYEQYF
cdr3_nt: TGCAGTGCTAGGGGGACAGCCTCCTACGAGCAGTACTTC
v_call: TRBV20-1
d_call: TRBD1
j_call: TRBJ2-7
clone_size: many

cdr3_aa: CASIGPAFSYEQYF
cdr3_nt: TGTGCCAGCATCGGGCCAGCGTTCTCCTACGAGCAGTACTTC
v_call: TRBV25-1
d_call: NA
j_call: TRBJ2-7
clone_size: few

cdr3_aa: CASSFSSGELDTQYF
cdr3_nt: TGCGCCAGCAGCTTTTCTAGCGGGGAGCTAGATACGCAGTATTTT
v_call: TRBV5-1
d_call: TRBD2
j_call: TRBJ2-3
clone_size: many

cdr3_aa: CASSDGGQGIYEQYF
cdr3_nt: TGTGCCAGCAGTGATGGCGGACAGGGAATCTACGAGCAGTACTTC
v_call: TRBV2
d_call: TRBD1
j_call: TRBJ2-7
clone_size: NA

cdr3_aa: CSVVLQGHYGYTF
cdr3_nt: TGCAGCGTTGTGCTCCAGGGCCACTATGGCTACACCTTC
v_call: TRBV29-1
d_call: NA
j_call: TRBJ1-2
clone_size: NA

cdr3_aa: CASRDQRSYEQYF
cdr3_nt: TGTGCCAGCCGGGACCAGAGGTCCTACGAGCAGTACTTC
v_call: TRBV27
d_call: NA
j_call: TRBJ2-7
clone_size: NA

cdr3_aa: CASSLLRTSGSFYEQFF
cdr3_nt: TGTGCCAGCAGTTTACTTCGGACTAGCGGGAGTTTCTATGAGCAGTTCTTC
v_call: TRBV12-3/TRBV12-4
d_call: TRBD2
j_call: TRBJ2-1
clone_size: many

cdr3_aa: CASSQDRDTYQETQYF
cdr3_nt: TGTGCCAGCAGCCAAGACCGGGACACGTACCAAGAGACCCAGTACTTC
v_call: TRBV3-1
d_call: NA
j_call: TRBJ2-5
clone_size: few

cdr3_aa: CASSLIRGTGELFF
cdr3_nt: TGTGCCAGCAGCTTGATTCGGGGCACCGGGGAGCTGTTTTTT
v_call: TRBV5-6
d_call: NA
j_call: TRBJ2-2
clone_size: few

cdr3_aa: CASSNNPLAGGWHEQYF
cdr3_nt: TGCGCCAGCAGTAACAACCCCCTAGCGGGAGGTTGGCACGAGCAGTACTTC
v_call: TRBV4-1
d_call: TRBD2
j_call: TRBJ2-7
clone_size: NA

cdr3_aa: CASSYPTSGRGPDTQYF
cdr3_nt: TGTGCCAGCAGTTACCCCACTAGCGGGAGGGGGCCAGATACGCAGTATTTT
v_call: TRBV6-5
d_call: TRBD2
j_call: TRBJ2-3
clone_size: few

cdr3_aa: CSVGLTIGQGFDYGYTF
cdr3_nt: TGCAGCGTTGGGTTAACGATTGGACAGGGGTTTGACTATGGCTACACCTTC
v_call: TRBV29-1
d_call: TRBD1
j_call: TRBJ1-2
clone_size: NA

cdr3_aa: CASSKAPQGAYEQYF
cdr3_nt: TGTGCCAGCAGCAAAGCGCCACAGGGGGCCTACGAGCAGTACTTC
v_call: TRBV21-1
d_call: NA
j_call: TRBJ2-7
clone_size: NA

cdr3_aa: CASSLYDSYNEQFF
cdr3_nt: TGTGCCAGCAGTTTATACGACAGCTACAATGAGCAGTTCTTC
v_call: TRBV27
d_call: NA
j_call: TRBJ2-1
clone_size: many

cdr3_aa: CSARDRQGTDTQYF
cdr3_nt: TGCAGTGCTAGAGATCGGCAAGGCACAGATACGCAGTATTTT
v_call: TRBV20-1
d_call: NA
j_call: TRBJ2-3
clone_size: NA

cdr3_aa: CASSQERGRYEQFF
cdr3_nt: TGTGCCAGCAGCCAAGAGAGGGGCCGGTATGAGCAGTTCTTC
v_call: TRBV3-1
d_call: NA
j_call: TRBJ2-1
clone_size: NA